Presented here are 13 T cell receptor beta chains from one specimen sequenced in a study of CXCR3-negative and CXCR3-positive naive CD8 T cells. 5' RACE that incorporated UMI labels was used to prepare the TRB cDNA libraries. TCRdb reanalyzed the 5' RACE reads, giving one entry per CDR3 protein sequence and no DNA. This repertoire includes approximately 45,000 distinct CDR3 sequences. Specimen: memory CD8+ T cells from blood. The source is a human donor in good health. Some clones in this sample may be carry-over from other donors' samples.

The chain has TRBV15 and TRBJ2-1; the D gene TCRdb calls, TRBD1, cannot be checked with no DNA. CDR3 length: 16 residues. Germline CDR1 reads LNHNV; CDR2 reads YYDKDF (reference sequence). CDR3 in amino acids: CATSPERGQGRDEQFF. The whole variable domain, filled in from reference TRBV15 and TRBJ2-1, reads DAMVIQNPRYQVTQFGKPVTLSCSQTLNHNVMYWYQQKSSQAPKLLFHYYDKDFNNEADTPDNFQSRRPNTSFCFLDIRSPGLGDTAMYLCATSPERGQGRDEQFFGPGTRLTVL.

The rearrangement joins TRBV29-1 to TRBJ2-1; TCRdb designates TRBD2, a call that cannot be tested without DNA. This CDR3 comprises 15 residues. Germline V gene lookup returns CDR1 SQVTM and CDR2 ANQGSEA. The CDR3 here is CSVVRGLEDYNEQFF.

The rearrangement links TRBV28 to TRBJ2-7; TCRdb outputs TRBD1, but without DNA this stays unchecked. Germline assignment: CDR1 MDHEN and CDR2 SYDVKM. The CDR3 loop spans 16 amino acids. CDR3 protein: CASSLYEGAKDYEQYF.

CDR3 sequence: CSVELQGAYNEQFF. V usage is TRBV29-1 and J usage is TRBJ2-1. The germline CDR1 and CDR2 sequences are SQVTM and ANQGSEA. The CDR3 is made up of 14 amino acids.

CDR3 amino acids: CSVVVPGGPQHF. The chain employs TRBV29-1 and TRBJ1-5; the TRBD1 assignment by TCRdb is unverifiable without DNA. The CDR3 is made up of 12 amino acids. CDR1 and CDR2 (germline): SQVTM, ANQGSEA.

This chain's CDR3 is CSARDGRQGEYGYTF. This rearrangement joins TRBV20-1 to TRBJ1-2; there is no DNA to check the TCRdb D call of TRBD1. Germline V gene lookup returns CDR1 DFQATT and CDR2 SNEGSKA (reference sequence). This CDR3 contains 15 residues.

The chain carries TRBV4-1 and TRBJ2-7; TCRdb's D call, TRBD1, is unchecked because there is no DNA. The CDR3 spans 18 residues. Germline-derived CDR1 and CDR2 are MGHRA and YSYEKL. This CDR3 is CASSQDQPTGTVVHEQYF.

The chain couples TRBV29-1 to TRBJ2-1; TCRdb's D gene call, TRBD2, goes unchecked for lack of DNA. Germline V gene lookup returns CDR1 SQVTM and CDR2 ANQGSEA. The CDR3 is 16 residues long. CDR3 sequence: CSVDIAGGHLYNEQFF.

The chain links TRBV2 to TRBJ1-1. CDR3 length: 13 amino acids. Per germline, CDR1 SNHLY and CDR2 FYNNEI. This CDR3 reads CASSVGVNTEAFF. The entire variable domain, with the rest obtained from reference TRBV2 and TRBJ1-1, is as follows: EPEVTQTPSHQVTQMGQEVILRCVPISNHLYFYWYRQILGQKVEFLVSFYNNEISEKSEIFDDQFSVERPDGSNFTLKIRSTKLEDSAMYFCASSVGVNTEAFFGQGTRLTVV.

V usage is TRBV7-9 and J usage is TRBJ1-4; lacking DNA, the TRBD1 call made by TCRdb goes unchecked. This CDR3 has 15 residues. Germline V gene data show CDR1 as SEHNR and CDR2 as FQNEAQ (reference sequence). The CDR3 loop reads CASSPRTGGQEKLFF.

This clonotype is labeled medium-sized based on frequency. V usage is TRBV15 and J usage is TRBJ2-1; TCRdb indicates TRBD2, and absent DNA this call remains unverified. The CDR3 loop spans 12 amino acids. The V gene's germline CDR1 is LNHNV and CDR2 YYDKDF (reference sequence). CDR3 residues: CATSTGDGEQFF.

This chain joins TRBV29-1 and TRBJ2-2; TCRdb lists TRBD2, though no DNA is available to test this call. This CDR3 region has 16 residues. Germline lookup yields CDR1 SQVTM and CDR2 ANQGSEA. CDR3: CSVEEFSGGDTGELFF.

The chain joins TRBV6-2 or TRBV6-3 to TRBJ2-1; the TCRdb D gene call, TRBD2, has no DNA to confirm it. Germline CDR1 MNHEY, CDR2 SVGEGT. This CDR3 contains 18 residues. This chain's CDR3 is CASSRLQAMDGSYNEQFF.